Below, 32 T cell receptor beta chains from the same sample are listed, as sequenced in a study of cytomegalovirus exposure and HLA in healthy donors. PCR employed 60 Vbeta and 13 Jbeta primers. Profiled with immunoSEQ multiplex PCR; TCRdb holds only in-frame clones, not every one. The repertoire includes about 130,000 clones, around three quarters of them detected once, and around 1.8% sits in the top ten. Sample: PBMCs. The receptors shown here come from a woman aged 50 to 60 in good health and CMV-seronegative.

The CDR3 region has the DNA TGTGCCAGCAGCTTAAGCGGACTAAGCACAGATACGCAGTATTTT. It codes for CASSLSGLSTDTQYF. This chain connects TRBV7-2 to TRBJ2-3, with D tentatively TRBD2 (6 bases). There are 15 residues in the CDR3. Trimming cost V 2 bases and J 0 bases, with 9 bases left between them. In germline, CDR1 is SGHTA, CDR2 FQGNSA.

This clone was counted only a few times. The chain couples TRBV9 to TRBJ1-2, with D perhaps matching TRBD1 (6 bases). Germline lookup yields CDR1 SGDLS and CDR2 YYNGEE. The CDR3 loop spans 16 amino acids. V was trimmed by 0 bases and J by 2 bases, leaving 14 bases between them. The CDR3 reads CASSVDLRQENYGYTF. CDR3 in DNA: TGTGCCAGCAGCGTAGACCTCAGACAGGAAAACTATGGCTACACCTTC.

The chain has TRBV5-1 and TRBJ1-2, with 8 bases identical to TRBD1. V was clipped by 4 bases and J by 6 bases; unmatched bases: 14. CDR3 length: 16 residues. Germline loops: CDR1 SGHRS, CDR2 YFSETQ. The CDR3 coding sequence is TGCGCCAGCAGCCTGATTCGGACAGGGCGGATCGATGGCTACACCTTC. Protein product: CASSLIRTGRIDGYTF.

The chain uses TRBV9 and TRBJ1-1; TRBD1 agrees at 7 bases. V was clipped by 2 bases and J by 3 bases; unmatched bases: 4. The germline V gene has CDR1 SGDLS and CDR2 YYNGEE. The CDR3 has 14 amino acids. Written as DNA, the CDR3 is TGTGCCAGCAGCGTTGGGACAGCCGACACTGAAGCTTTCTTT. It codes for CASSVGTADTEAFF.

The DNA for the CDR3 is TGTGCCAGCAGTGCCCCGGGACTCCGGCGGGCCTATGGCTACACCTTC. It codes for CASSAPGLRRAYGYTF. The rearrangement joins TRBV28 to TRBJ1-2; weak D call: TRBD1 (5 bases). Germline values: CDR1 MDHEN, CDR2 SYDVKM. Trimming removed 5 bases from V and 4 bases from J, with 20 bases in between. The CDR3 length is 16 residues.

The rearrangement uses TRBV7-2 and TRBJ1-1, with D maybe TRBD1 (5 bases). In germline, CDR1 is SGHTA, CDR2 FQGNSA. CDR3 size: 13 residues. The V and J ends lost 3 bases and 8 bases respectively, with 13 bases between them. CDR3 residues: CASSFSVGAEAFF. The DNA for the CDR3 is TGTGCCAGCAGCTTCTCAGTTGGGGCAGAAGCTTTCTTT. The entire variable domain, with the rest obtained from reference TRBV7-2 and TRBJ1-1, is as follows: GAGVSQSPSNKVTEKGKDVELRCDPISGHTALYWYRQSLGQGLEFLIYFQGNSAPDKSGLPSDRFSAERTGGSVSTLTIQRTQQEDSAVYLCASSFSVGAEAFFGQGTRLTVV.

The J gene is TRBJ2-2, the V gene TRBV29-1, with 8 nucleotides matching TRBD2. The trim removed 2 bases at V and 2 bases at J, leaving 4 bases unmatched. This CDR3 contains 15 residues. Germline loops: CDR1 SQVTM, CDR2 ANQGSEA. The CDR3 spells CSVEHTSGNTGELFF. Here the CDR3 DNA reads TGCAGCGTTGAACATACTAGCGGCAACACCGGGGAGCTGTTTTTT.

The CDR3 DNA reads as TGTGCCAGCAGCCGTGGAAGCGGGAGCTCCTACAATGAGCAGTTCTTC. Translating gives CASSRGSGSSYNEQFF. The chain carries TRBV5-4 and TRBJ2-1, with TRBD2 matching 8 bases. CDR3 size: 16 residues. J was trimmed by 0 bases and V by 4 bases; bases with no gene match: 6. Looked up from germline, CDR1 is SGHNT and CDR2 is YYREEE (reference sequence).

CDR3 nucleotides: TGTGCCAGCAGCGTAGGGTTGCCGGGATTGACAGGGTCAGTAAACACCGGGGAGCTGTTTTTT. This translates into CASSVGLPGLTGSVNTGELFF. The chain couples TRBV9 to TRBJ2-2; 7 bases map to TRBD1. The germline CDR1 and CDR2 sequences are SGDLS and YYNGEE. CDR3 length equals 21 residues. V lost 0 bases to trimming and J lost 2 bases; unmatched junction nucleotides: 19.

The chain combines TRBV2 with TRBJ2-1; 7 bases map to TRBD1. V shed 6 bases and J 2 bases; nucleotides not matched to a gene: 7. CDR1 and CDR2 (germline): SNHLY, FYNNEI. This CDR3 comprises 15 residues. The CDR3 loop is CASRGQEEPYNEQFF. The CDR3 DNA sequence: TGTGCCAGCAGAGGACAGGAGGAACCCTACAATGAGCAGTTCTTC.

J is TRBJ2-1 and V is TRBV5-1, with TRBD1 as a possible D gene (5 bases). Between the trimmed V and J ends, which lost 0 bases and 6 bases, there was a span of 10 bases. The CDR3 is 14 amino acids. Germline CDR1 SGHRS, CDR2 YFSETQ. The CDR3 protein is CASSLAPQGNEQFF. CDR3 bases: TGCGCCAGCAGCTTGGCCCCCCAGGGCAATGAGCAGTTCTTC.

J is TRBJ1-1 and V is TRBV6-6, with unresolved D. The ends were cut back, 8 bases at V and 1 base at J, with 8 bases in the middle. Germline lookup yields CDR1 MNHNY and CDR2 SVGAGI (reference sequence). CDR3 length equals 12 residues. The CDR3 DNA follows: TGTGCCAGCTCCCAGAAGAACACTGAAGCTTTCTTT. Translation: CASSQKNTEAFF.

This sequence joins TRBV29-1 and TRBJ2-5; 9 positions match TRBD1. The junction had 8 bases not matched to a gene; V was cut back by 8 bases and J by 4 bases. The CDR3 is 13 residues long. Per the germline V gene, CDR1 is SQVTM and CDR2 is ANQGSEA. The CDR3 region has the DNA TGCAGCTTACCGACAGGGGGGGGAGAGACCCAGTACTTC. Translating gives CSLPTGGGETQYF.

This clone was recorded a few times. The chain has TRBV9 and TRBJ2-4, with D possibly matching TRBD2 (6 bases). V dropped 0 bases and J dropped 1 base, with 23 bases sitting between them. The germline V gene encodes CDR1 SGDLS and CDR2 YYNGEE. This CDR3 region has 20 residues. The CDR3 DNA sequence: TGTGCCAGCAGCGTAGAATCGGGAGTGGGACCCCCGACTGCCAAAAACATTCAGTACTTC. This gives the protein CASSVESGVGPPTAKNIQYF. The entire variable domain, with the rest obtained from reference TRBV9 and TRBJ2-4, is as follows: DSGVTQTPKHLITATGQRVTLRCSPRSGDLSVYWYQQSLDQGLQFLIQYYNGEERAKGNILERFSAQQFPDLHSELNLSSLELGDSALYFCASSVESGVGPPTAKNIQYFGAGTRLSVL.

V usage is TRBV21-1 and J usage is TRBJ2-2; the DNA was not compared with TRBD1, the D call given in the table. TRBV21-1 is a known pseudogene. The CDR3 is made up of 15 amino acids. The DNA for the CDR3 is TGTGCCAGCAGCAAATACGACAGGGTCACCGGGGAGCTGTTTTTT. Protein: CASSKYDRVTGELFF.

This clone was picked up one time. The chain couples TRBV7-8 to TRBJ2-7; D is perhaps TRBD2 (6 bases). Germline CDR1 SGHVS, CDR2 FQNEAQ. Trimming pared 1 base from V and 5 bases from J, leaving 12 bases between. The CDR3 is 14 residues long. CDR3 sequence: CASSLGQGGDEQYF. CDR3 DNA: TGTGCCAGCAGCTTAGGGCAGGGAGGAGACGAGCAGTACTTC.

The rearrangement links TRBV15 to TRBJ1-4; D gene unclear. The CDR3 has 15 residues. Germline V gene data show CDR1 as LNHNV and CDR2 as YYDKDF (reference sequence). The V and J ends lost 0 bases and 5 bases respectively, with 10 bases between them. CDR3 in DNA: TGTGCCACCAGCAGAGATGGGCAGCTAAATGAAAAACTGTTTTTT. Its protein product is CATSRDGQLNEKLFF.

About this clone itself: This specimen includes other DNA sequences encoding the same CDR3. The chain recombines TRBV28 with TRBJ2-7, with TRBD1 matching over 7 bases. CDR3 length equals 13 residues. Unmatched junction bases numbered 4, after V lost 6 bases and J lost 2 bases. Germline V lookup: CDR1 MDHEN, CDR2 SYDVKM. The CDR3 loop reads CASSLGQPYEQYF. In DNA form, the CDR3 reads TGTGCCAGCAGCCTGGGACAGCCCTACGAGCAGTACTTC.

In the case of this clone: One junction end does not reproduce the germline sequence, and a read error may be involved. The rearrangement uses TRBV7-8 and TRBJ1-5; 7 nucleotides agree with TRBD1. The CDR3 is 16 residues long. Germline CDR1 is SGHVS and CDR2 is FQNEAQ. This chain's CDR3 is CASSSRRGLSNQPQNF. The CDR3 coding sequence is TGTGCCAGCAGCTCGCGTAGGGGGCTTAGCAATCAGCCCCAGAATTTT. The full variable domain, rest sourced from reference TRBV7-8 and TRBJ1-5, is GAGVSQSPRYKVAKRGQDVALRCDPISGHVSLFWYQQALGQGPEFLTYFQNEAQLDKSGLPSDRFFAERPEGSVSTLKIQRTQQEDSAVYLCASSSRRGLSNQPQNFGDGTRLSIL.

This chain uses TRBV7-9 with TRBJ1-1, with 7 positions matching TRBD1. This CDR3 comprises 15 residues. In germline, CDR1 is SEHNR, CDR2 FQNEAQ (reference sequence). V lost 3 bases and J lost 7; bases outside the gene matches: 11. The CDR3, as DNA: TGTGCCAGCAGCTTTCTCAACAGGGGCCAGGGTGAAGCTTTCTTT. Residues: CASSFLNRGQGEAFF. The full variable domain, completed using reference TRBV7-9 and TRBJ1-1, is DTGVSQNPRHKITKRGQNVTFRCDPISEHNRLYWYRQTLGQGPEFLTYFQNEAQLEKSRLLSDRFSAERPKGSFSTLEIQRTEQGDSAMYLCASSFLNRGQGEAFFGQGTRLTVV.

This clone showed up just a few times. The chain has TRBV6-5 and TRBJ1-5; tentative D call: TRBD1 (5 bases). CDR3 length: 16 residues. Trimming shortened V by 0 bases and J by 3 bases, and 12 bases separated the two germline ends. Per the germline V gene, CDR1 is MNHEY and CDR2 is SVGAGI. The CDR3 region has the DNA TGTGCCAGCAGTTACTCGTCTGGGGCGGACAATCAGCCCCAGCATTTT. Residues: CASSYSSGADNQPQHF.

J is TRBJ2-2 and V is TRBV7-2, with TRBD1 matching over 7 bases. CDR3 length equals 16 residues. The germline gives CDR1 SGHTA, CDR2 FQGNSA. V lost 5 bases and J lost 0; bases outside the gene matches: 6. The CDR3 DNA reads as TGTGCCAGCAGCCTACGACAGGGACCGAACACCGGGGAGCTGTTTTTT. This sequence encodes CASSLRQGPNTGELFF.

The V and J genes are TRBV27 and TRBJ2-2; maybe TRBD2 (6 bases). Looked up from germline, CDR1 is MNHEY and CDR2 is SMNVEV (reference sequence). Trimming shortened V by 5 bases and J by 6 bases, and 13 bases separated the two germline ends. The CDR3 covers 14 residues. CDR3 sequence reads: CASSPAWGAGELFF. The CDR3 region has the DNA TGTGCCAGCAGTCCGGCTTGGGGGGCCGGGGAGCTGTTTTTT.

The chain is built from TRBV19 and TRBJ1-1; D not certain. This CDR3 comprises 10 residues. V gave up 6 bases and J gave up 11 bases, with 10 bases separating them. CDR1 LNHDA and CDR2 SQIVND come from the germline V gene (reference sequence). The CDR3 bases are TGTGCCAGTAGGGGCCAAACGGCTTTCTTT. Its protein product is CASRGQTAFF.

In its sample, this clone was seen a few times. The chain couples TRBV6-6 to TRBJ2-3; the D gene is possibly TRBD2 (6 bases). There are 15 residues in the CDR3. The V gene's germline CDR1 is MNHNY and CDR2 SVGAGI (reference sequence). V lost 6 bases and J lost 1, with 14 bases in between. In nucleotides, the CDR3 is TGTGCCAGCAGCGGTAGCGGATACGGCACAGATACGCAGTATTTT. It is translated as CASSGSGYGTDTQYF.

The rearrangement links TRBV7-9 to TRBJ2-1, with 10 nucleotides matching TRBD2. The germline V gene encodes CDR1 SEHNR and CDR2 FQNEAQ (reference sequence). V lost 5 bases and J lost 3; bases outside the gene matches: 7. The CDR3 totals 16 residues. DNA for the CDR3: TGTGCCAGCAGCCCCCCGCTAGCGGGAGTCTACAATGAGCAGTTCTTC. This encodes CASSPPLAGVYNEQFF. Full variable domain (outside the CDR3, taken from reference TRBV7-9 and TRBJ2-1): DTGVSQNPRHKITKRGQNVTFRCDPISEHNRLYWYRQTLGQGPEFLTYFQNEAQLEKSRLLSDRFSAERPKGSFSTLEIQRTEQGDSAMYLCASSPPLAGVYNEQFFGPGTRLTVL.

This chain uses TRBV7-9 with TRBJ2-3; D is undetermined. Trimming shortened V by 5 bases and J by 0 bases, and 12 bases separated the two germline ends. The CDR3 covers 15 residues. The germline V gene has CDR1 SEHNR and CDR2 FQNEAQ (reference sequence). The CDR3 here is CASSPWQSSTDTQYF. The CDR3 nucleotides are TGTGCCAGCAGCCCCTGGCAGTCTAGCACAGATACGCAGTATTTT.

This chain uses TRBV13 with TRBJ2-4, with 11 bases aligning to TRBD2. The trim removed 4 bases at V and 0 bases at J, leaving 5 bases unmatched. CDR1 is PRHDT, CDR2 FYEKMQ, per germline (reference sequence). This CDR3 contains 17 residues. The CDR3 protein is CASSSGTSGLAKNIQYF. The CDR3 coding sequence is TGTGCCAGCAGCTCCGGGACTAGCGGCTTAGCCAAAAACATTCAGTACTTC.

The chain has TRBV27 and TRBJ1-1; D ambiguous. The length of the CDR3 is 13 residues. From germline, CDR1 is MNHEY and CDR2 SMNVEV (reference sequence). V shed 1 base and J shed 5 bases, with 8 bases lying between them. Here the CDR3 reads CASSLLSRTEAFF. Written as DNA, the CDR3 is TGTGCCAGCAGTTTATTGTCACGGACTGAAGCTTTCTTT.

The chain carries TRBV5-1 and TRBJ2-2; 8 bases map to TRBD2. The V segment lost 5 bases and the J segment 5 bases; nucleotides outside the gene matches: 14. CDR3 length equals 17 residues. In germline, CDR1 is SGHRS, CDR2 YFSETQ. The CDR3 spells CASSHRSVGRETGELFF. CDR3 nucleotides: TGCGCCAGCAGTCACAGATCAGTCGGGAGGGAGACCGGGGAGCTGTTTTTT.

A word on this clone: One end of the junction does not line up with germline, which may come from a read error. This rearrangement joins TRBV7-7 to TRBJ2-1, with TRBD2 identical over 8 bases. Per germline, CDR1 SSHAT and CDR2 FNYEAQ (reference sequence). The CDR3 covers 19 residues. In nucleotides, the CDR3 is TGTGCTAGCAGTTCGGGAGGGGGGGGCGGGCGTTACTCCTACAATGAGCAGTTCTTC. Encoded protein: CASSSGGGGGRYSYNEQFF.

This clone was seen just once. This chain uses TRBV29-1 with TRBJ1-3; D is unclear. V was pared by 7 bases and J by 1 base, with 17 bases between. In germline, CDR1 is SQVTM, CDR2 ANQGSEA. The CDR3 runs 15 residues. The CDR3 DNA sequence: TGCAGCGCCTGTGGGCAATGGCCTTCTGGAAACACCATATATTTT. Encoded protein: CSACGQWPSGNTIYF.